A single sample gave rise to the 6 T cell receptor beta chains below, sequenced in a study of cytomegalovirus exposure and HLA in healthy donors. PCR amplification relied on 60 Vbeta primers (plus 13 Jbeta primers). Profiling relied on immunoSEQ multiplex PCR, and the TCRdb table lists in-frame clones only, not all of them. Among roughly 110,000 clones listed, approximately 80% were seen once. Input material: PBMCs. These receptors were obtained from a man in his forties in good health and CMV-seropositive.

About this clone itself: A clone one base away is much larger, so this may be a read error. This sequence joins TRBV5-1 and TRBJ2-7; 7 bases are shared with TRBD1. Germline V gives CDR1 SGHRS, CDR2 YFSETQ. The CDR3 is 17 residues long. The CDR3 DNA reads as TGCGCCAGCAGCCGCCTTGACAGGGCCCTTAGCTCCTACGACCAGTACTTC. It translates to CASSRLDRALSSYDQYF.

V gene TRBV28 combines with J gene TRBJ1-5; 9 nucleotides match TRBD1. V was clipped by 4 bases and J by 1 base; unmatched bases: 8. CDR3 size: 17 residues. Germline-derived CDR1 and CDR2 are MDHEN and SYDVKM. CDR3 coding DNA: TGTGCCAGCAGTTCCGGGACAGGGAGTGGGAGCAATCAGCCCCAGCATTTT. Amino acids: CASSSGTGSGSNQPQHF.

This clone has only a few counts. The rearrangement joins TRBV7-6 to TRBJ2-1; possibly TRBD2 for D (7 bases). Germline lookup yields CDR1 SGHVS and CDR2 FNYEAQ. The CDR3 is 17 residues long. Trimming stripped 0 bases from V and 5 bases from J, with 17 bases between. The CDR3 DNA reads TGTGCCAGCAGCTTAGCCTGGCGGGGGCGAGCTGACAATGAGCAGTTCTTC. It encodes CASSLAWRGRADNEQFF.

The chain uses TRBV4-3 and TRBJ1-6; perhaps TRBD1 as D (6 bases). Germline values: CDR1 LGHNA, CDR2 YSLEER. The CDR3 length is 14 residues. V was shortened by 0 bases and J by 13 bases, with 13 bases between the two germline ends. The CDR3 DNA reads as TGCGCCAGCAGCCAAGACGGGGGCGGGGGTCCCCTCCACTTT. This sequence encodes CASSQDGGGGPLHF.

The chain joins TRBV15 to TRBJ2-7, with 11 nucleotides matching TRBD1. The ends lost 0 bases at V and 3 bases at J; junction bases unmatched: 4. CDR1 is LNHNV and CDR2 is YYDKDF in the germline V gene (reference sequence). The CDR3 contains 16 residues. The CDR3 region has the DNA TGTGCCACCAGCAGAGATCTGGGGACAGGGGGCTACGAGCAGTACTTC. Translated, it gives CATSRDLGTGGYEQYF.

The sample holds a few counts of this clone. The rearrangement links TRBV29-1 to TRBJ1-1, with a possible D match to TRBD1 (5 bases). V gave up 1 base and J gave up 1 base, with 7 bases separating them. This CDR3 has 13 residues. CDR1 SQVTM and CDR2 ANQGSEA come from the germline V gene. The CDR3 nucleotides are TGCAGCGTTGAAGGCAGGGCGAACACTGAAGCTTTCTTT. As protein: CSVEGRANTEAFF.